What follows are 17 T cell receptor beta chains derived from one specimen sequenced in a study of blood T cell repertoires in COVID-19. Profiling relied on immunoSEQ multiplex PCR, and the TCRdb table lists in-frame clones only, not all of them. The data hold under 45,000 clones, with 80% to 90% observed a single time. Sample: peripheral blood. The origin of the receptors is a woman at least 80 years old with active or convalescent COVID-19.

The chain is built from TRBV27 and TRBJ2-5, with D possibly matching TRBD1 (6 bases). The CDR3 is 14 residues long. V lost 2 bases to trimming and J lost 4 bases, with 11 bases between them. In germline, CDR1 is MNHEY, CDR2 SMNVEV (reference sequence). DNA of the CDR3: TGTGCCAGCAGTTTACCGGACAGACCAGAGACCCAGTACTTC. As protein: CASSLPDRPETQYF.

This clone was detected only a few times. The chain recombines TRBV5-6 with TRBJ2-7; D gene ambiguous. Trimming took 0 bases from V and 2 from J, leaving 12 bases between them. CDR1 and CDR2 (germline): SGHDT, YYEEEE. The CDR3 consists of 15 residues. For the CDR3, the DNA is TGTGCCAGCAGCTTGGGGGCGACACAGCCCTACGAGCAGTACTTC. Translated: CASSLGATQPYEQYF.

This clone was counted only a few times. The chain carries TRBV5-5 and TRBJ2-7, with D tentatively TRBD2 (6 bases). The CDR3 loop spans 16 amino acids. CDR1 and CDR2 from the germline V gene are SGHKS and YYEKEE (reference sequence). Trimming cost V 0 bases and J 0 bases, with 13 bases left between them. Here the CDR3 reads CASSLVAREISYEQYF. The DNA for the CDR3 is TGTGCCAGCAGCTTGGTCGCGCGGGAAATCTCCTACGAGCAGTACTTC. The whole variable domain, remainder taken from reference TRBV5-5 and TRBJ2-7, is DAGVTQSPTHLIKTRGQQVTLRCSPISGHKSVSWYQQVLGQGPQFIFQYYEKEERGRGNFPDRFSARQFPNYSSELNVNALLLGDSALYLCASSLVAREISYEQYFGPGTRLTVT.

V and J are TRBV9 and TRBJ2-1; TRBD2 agrees at 8 bases. CDR3 length: 16 amino acids. With V trimmed by 2 bases and J by 3 bases, 7 bases remained unmatched. The germline gives CDR1 SGDLS, CDR2 YYNGEE. The CDR3 reads CASSVSAGAYYNEQFF. The CDR3 bases are TGTGCCAGCAGCGTCTCAGCGGGAGCGTACTACAATGAGCAGTTCTTC.

The rearrangement links TRBV28 to TRBJ2-3; tentative D call: TRBD2 (6 bases). The CDR3 totals 13 residues. Germline CDR1 and CDR2: MDHEN and SYDVKM. V was pared by 6 bases and J by 2 bases, with 9 bases between. The chain's CDR3 is CASRSSATDTQYF. DNA for the CDR3: TGTGCCAGCAGGTCTAGCGCCACAGATACGCAGTATTTT.

This rearrangement joins TRBV3-1 (or the pseudogene TRBV3-2) to TRBJ2-7; the D gene is possibly TRBD1 (7 bases). CDR1 and CDR2 from the germline V gene are LGHDT and YNNKEL (reference sequence). Trimming removed 4 bases at V and 2 bases at J, with 15 bases between. The CDR3 totals 15 residues. CDR3 region: CASSPRAGGTYEQYF. In nucleotides, the CDR3 is TGTGCCAGCAGCCCCCGCGCAGGGGGGACCTACGAGCAGTACTTC.

The chain combines TRBV25-1 with TRBJ2-7, with a weak D call TRBD2 (6 bases). CDR1 MGHDK and CDR2 SYGVNS come from the germline V gene. Trimming pared 3 bases from V and 0 bases from J, leaving 12 bases between. This CDR3 is 15 amino acids long. CDR3 DNA sequence: TGTGCCAGCAGTGACGGGACTTTGACCTCCTACGAGCAGTACTTC. Its translation is CASSDGTLTSYEQYF.

The chain employs TRBV6-5 and TRBJ1-1; D gene unclear. Germline V lookup: CDR1 MNHEY, CDR2 SVGAGI. The CDR3 is 14 residues long. V was cut by 6 bases and J by 1 base, with 12 bases left in between. The CDR3 DNA sequence: TGTGCCAGCAGGCCGGGAGCTACGAACACTGAAGCTTTCTTT. Translated: CASRPGATNTEAFF.

The chain is built from TRBV27 and TRBJ1-2; D gene unclear. This CDR3 is built from 15 residues. V was cut by 6 bases and J by 0 bases, with 14 bases left in between. The germline CDR1 and CDR2 sequences are MNHEY and SMNVEV (reference sequence). CDR3 sequence (DNA): TGTGCCAGCAGACCCGGTGTCGGAGCTAACTATGGCTACACCTTC. Amino acid sequence: CASRPGVGANYGYTF.

This clone was detected only once. The J gene is TRBJ1-2, the V gene TRBV6-5; 7 nucleotides match TRBD1. Looked up from germline, CDR1 is MNHEY and CDR2 is SVGAGI. The CDR3 totals 15 residues. Unmatched junction bases numbered 9, after V lost 8 bases and J lost 0 bases. Here the CDR3 reads CASGTALNSNYGYTF. CDR3 bases: TGTGCCAGCGGGACAGCCCTCAACTCTAACTATGGCTACACCTTC.

A few counts support this clone. V gene TRBV3-1 (or the pseudogene TRBV3-2) combines with J gene TRBJ1-4, with a possible D match to TRBD1 (6 bases). Germline CDR1 and CDR2: LGHDT and YNNKEL (reference sequence). The CDR3 is 16 residues long. With 1 base removed from V and 4 bases from J, the gap between germline ends came to 13 bases. CDR3 sequence: CASSQVGGLVNEKLFF. The CDR3 DNA follows: TGTGCCAGCAGCCAAGTCGGGGGGCTTGTTAATGAAAAACTGTTTTTT.

This clone appeared a few times. This sequence joins TRBV7-2 and TRBJ1-5; tentatively, D is TRBD1 (6 bases). This CDR3 is built from 16 residues. Germline CDR1 SGHTA, CDR2 FQGNSA. The V end lost 0 bases, the J end lost 6 bases, and 15 bases lay between the germline ends. The CDR3 region is CASSLAGKGVGQPQHF. CDR3 nucleotide sequence: TGTGCCAGCAGCTTAGCGGGGAAGGGGGTGGGTCAGCCCCAGCATTTT.

V gene TRBV7-6 combines with J gene TRBJ2-1; 12 nucleotides line up with TRBD2. Germline values: CDR1 SGHVS, CDR2 FNYEAQ. This CDR3 has 15 amino acids. The junction had 3 bases not matched to a gene; V was cut back by 3 bases and J by 6 bases. Written as DNA, the CDR3 is TGTGCCAGCAGCTTCCTAGCGGGAGGGTTCAATGAGCAGTTCTTC. Protein product: CASSFLAGGFNEQFF.

The chain links TRBV7-9 to TRBJ1-1; 7 bases align to TRBD1. CDR1 is SEHNR, CDR2 FQNEAQ, per germline (reference sequence). Germline trimming cut 1 base from V and 5 bases from J; bases unmatched to any gene: 4. The length of the CDR3 is 14 residues. CDR3 nucleotides: TGTGCCAGCAGCTTAGGACAGGGACGAACTGAAGCTTTCTTT. Encoded protein: CASSLGQGRTEAFF.

The chain carries TRBV27 and TRBJ2-5; a possible D gene is TRBD1 (5 bases). V was trimmed by 4 bases and J by 4 bases, leaving 13 bases between them. Per the germline V gene, CDR1 is MNHEY and CDR2 is SMNVEV (reference sequence). The CDR3 loop spans 14 amino acids. The CDR3 spells CASSSPGLAETQYF. CDR3 sequence (DNA): TGTGCCAGCAGTTCTCCAGGGTTAGCAGAGACCCAGTACTTC.

The chain employs TRBV4-2 and TRBJ1-5; 7 bases align to TRBD1. Trimming at V came to 0 bases and at J to 7 bases, leaving 9 bases not matched to a gene. This CDR3 contains 16 residues. Germline lookup yields CDR1 LGHNA and CDR2 YNFKEQ. The chain's CDR3 is CASSQDTGAVGQPQHF. The CDR3 DNA reads TGTGCCAGCAGCCAAGATACAGGGGCGGTCGGGCAGCCCCAGCATTTT.

V and J are TRBV28 and TRBJ2-7, with 8 bases matching TRBD2. This CDR3 contains 15 residues. Germline assignment: CDR1 MDHEN and CDR2 SYDVKM. V trimming: 3 bases; J trimming: 9 bases; junction bases outside the gene matches: 13. The CDR3 DNA reads TGTGCCAGCAGTTTTCCGGGAGGGGGTAGCGGGGTGCAGTACTTC. The encoded protein is CASSFPGGGSGVQYF.